This paragraph reports one TCR beta chain. Its antigen remains unidentified. With 10 days of culture completed, CD4+ T cells were isolated. Each culture had half its medium swapped for IL-2 medium on days 3 and 7. The source of the sample is a study of vaccination effects on CD4 cells after COVID-19. Overall study context: Sequencing followed a ViraFEST assay step that expanded antigen-specific CD4+ T cells with viral peptide pools. Whole-study results and caveats: Cross-reaction with common cold coronaviruses was seen in only 1 of 255 vaccine-induced clones from healthy vaccinees.

The table came from immunoSEQ multiplex PCR; TCRdb's copy has only in-frame clones and leaves some out. The sample carries about 30,000 clones, approximately 60% recorded once. The sample was CD4+ T cells from PBMCs cultured without peptide, taken before COVID-19 vaccination. This TCR was recovered from a human donor who received a COVID-19 vaccine.

Here the CDR3 DNA reads TGTGCCACCAGTATCAGGGAATACAATGAGCAGTTCTTC. Its protein product is CATSIREYNEQFF. The chain employs TRBV24-1 and TRBJ2-1; tentatively, D is TRBD1 (5 bases). The CDR3 extends over 13 amino acids. Between the trimmed V and J ends, which lost 6 bases and 4 bases, there was a span of 9 bases. The germline CDR1 and CDR2 sequences are KGHDR and SFDVKD.